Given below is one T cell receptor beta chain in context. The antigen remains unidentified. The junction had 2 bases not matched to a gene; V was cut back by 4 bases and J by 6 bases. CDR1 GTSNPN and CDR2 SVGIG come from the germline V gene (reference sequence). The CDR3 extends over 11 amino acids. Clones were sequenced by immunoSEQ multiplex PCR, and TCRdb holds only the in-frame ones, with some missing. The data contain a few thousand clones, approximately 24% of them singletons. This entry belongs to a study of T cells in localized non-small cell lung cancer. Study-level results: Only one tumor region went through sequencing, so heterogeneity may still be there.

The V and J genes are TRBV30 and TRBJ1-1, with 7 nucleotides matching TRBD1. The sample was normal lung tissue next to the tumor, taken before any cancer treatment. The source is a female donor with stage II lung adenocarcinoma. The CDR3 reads CAWKGQSEAFF. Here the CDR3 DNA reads TGTGCCTGGAAGGGACAGTCTGAAGCTTTCTTT.